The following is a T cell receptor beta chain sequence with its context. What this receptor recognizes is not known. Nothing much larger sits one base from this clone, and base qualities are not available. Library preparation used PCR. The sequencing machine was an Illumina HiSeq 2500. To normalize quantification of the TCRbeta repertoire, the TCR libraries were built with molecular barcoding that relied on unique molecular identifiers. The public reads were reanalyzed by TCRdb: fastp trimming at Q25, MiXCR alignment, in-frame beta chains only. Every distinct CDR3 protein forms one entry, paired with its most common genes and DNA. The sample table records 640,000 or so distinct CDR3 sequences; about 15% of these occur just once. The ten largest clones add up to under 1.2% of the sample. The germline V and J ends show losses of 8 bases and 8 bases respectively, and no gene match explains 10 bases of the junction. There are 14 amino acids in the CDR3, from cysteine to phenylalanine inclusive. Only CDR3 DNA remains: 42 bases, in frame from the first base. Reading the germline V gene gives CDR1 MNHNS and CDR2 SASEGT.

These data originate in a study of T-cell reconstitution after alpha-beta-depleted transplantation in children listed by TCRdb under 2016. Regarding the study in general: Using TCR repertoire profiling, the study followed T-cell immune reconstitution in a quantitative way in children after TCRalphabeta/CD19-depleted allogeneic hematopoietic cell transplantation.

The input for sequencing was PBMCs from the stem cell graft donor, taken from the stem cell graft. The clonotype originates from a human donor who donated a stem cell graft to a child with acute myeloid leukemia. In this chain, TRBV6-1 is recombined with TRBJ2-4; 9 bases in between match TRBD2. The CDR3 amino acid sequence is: CASGQRGATDIQYF. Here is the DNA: TGTGCCAGCGGTCAGCGGGGGGCCACGGACATTCAGTACTTC.